This entry lists 31 T cell receptor beta chains sequenced from one sample in a study of cytomegalovirus exposure and HLA in healthy donors. Amplification used 60 Vbeta primers and 13 Jbeta primers. The protocol was immunoSEQ multiplex PCR, while the TCRdb copy is restricted to in-frame clones and leaves out a portion. The sample has about 180,000 clones; around 79% are singletons. Sequenced sample: PBMCs. All receptors come from a woman aged 45 to 65 in good health and CMV-seronegative.

The gene calls are TRBV11-2 and TRBJ2-1; 11 nucleotides agree with TRBD2. This CDR3 is 17 amino acids long. J was trimmed by 4 bases and V by 0 bases; bases with no gene match: 5. Germline V CDR1 and CDR2: SGHAT, FQNNGV. This CDR3 reads CASSLELASGRYNEQFF. Written as DNA, the CDR3 is TGTGCCAGCAGCTTAGAGTTGGCTAGCGGGAGGTACAATGAGCAGTTCTTC.

The chain recombines TRBV6-5 with TRBJ1-2, with 7 bases fitting TRBD1. Germline lookup yields CDR1 MNHEY and CDR2 SVGAGI. V lost 10 bases and J lost 4; bases outside the gene matches: 9. CDR3 length: 13 residues. The CDR3 sequence: CATRQGGVYGYTF. The CDR3 DNA is TGTGCCACGCGCCAGGGGGGTGTCTATGGCTACACCTTC.

This CDR3 is CASNLRQYTDTQYF. The CDR3 nucleotides read TGTGCCAGCAACCTAAGACAGTACACAGATACGCAGTATTTT. V and J are TRBV28 and TRBJ2-3, with D perhaps matching TRBD1 (5 bases). V lost 7 bases, J lost 2 bases, and 13 bases lay in between. Germline V gene sequence: CDR1 MDHEN, CDR2 SYDVKM. The CDR3 has 14 amino acids. Using reference TRBV28 and TRBJ2-3 for the parts outside the CDR3, the full variable domain is DVKVTQSSRYLVKRTGEKVFLECVQDMDHENMFWYRQDPGLGLRLIYFSYDVKMKEKGDIPEGYSVSREKKERFSLILESASTNQTSMYLCASNLRQYTDTQYFGPGTRLTVL.

V and J are TRBV11-1 and TRBJ1-1; 9 nucleotides align to TRBD1. Germline V gene lookup returns CDR1 SGHAT and CDR2 FQDESV (reference sequence). This CDR3 comprises 14 residues. Germline trimming cut 5 bases from V and 5 bases from J; bases unmatched to any gene: 6. Here the CDR3 DNA reads TGTGCCAGCAGCCAAGGGACAGGGCGAACTGAAGCTTTCTTT. This sequence encodes CASSQGTGRTEAFF. The entire variable domain, with the rest obtained from reference TRBV11-1 and TRBJ1-1, is as follows: EAEVAQSPRYKITEKSQAVAFWCDPISGHATLYWYRQILGQGPELLVQFQDESVVDDSQLPKDRFSAERLKGVDSTLKIQPAELGDSAMYLCASSQGTGRTEAFFGQGTRLTVV.

This clone was found a few times. The chain has TRBV7-8 and TRBJ2-5; 7 nucleotides line up with TRBD1. V was clipped by 0 bases and J by 5 bases; unmatched bases: 6. CDR1 is SGHVS and CDR2 is FQNEAQ in the germline V gene. This CDR3 contains 15 residues. CDR3 coding DNA: TGTGCCAGCAGCTTAGCGCAGGGGGTTTCGGAGACCCAGTACTTC. The encoded protein is CASSLAQGVSETQYF.

The chain joins TRBV5-1 to TRBJ1-3; tentatively, D is TRBD1 (5 bases). The V end lost 4 bases, the J end lost 11 bases, and 13 bases lay between the germline ends. This CDR3 has 12 amino acids. The germline CDR1 and CDR2 sequences are SGHRS and YFSETQ. CDR3 in DNA: TGCGCCAGCAGCCTGGACATTCGTCCCATATATTTT. This encodes CASSLDIRPIYF.

This chain uses TRBV2 with TRBJ1-1; TRBD1 agrees at 8 bases. The trim removed 5 bases at V and 4 bases at J, leaving 6 bases unmatched. Germline V CDR1 and CDR2: SNHLY, FYNNEI. The CDR3 runs to 14 residues. CDR3 sequence (DNA): TGTGCCAGCAGTCCTTTCACAGGGGGCACTGAAGCTTTCTTT. Translated: CASSPFTGGTEAFF.

This clone was recorded a few times. The genes are TRBV28 and TRBJ2-7; D perhaps matches TRBD2 (5 bases). V gave up 3 bases and J gave up 7 bases, with 10 bases separating them. From germline, CDR1 is MDHEN and CDR2 SYDVKM. The CDR3 loop spans 12 amino acids. CDR3 sequence reads: CASSLAGLEQYF. The DNA of the CDR3 is TGTGCCAGCAGTTTGGCGGGTTTGGAGCAGTACTTC. The full variable domain, completed using reference TRBV28 and TRBJ2-7, is DVKVTQSSRYLVKRTGEKVFLECVQDMDHENMFWYRQDPGLGLRLIYFSYDVKMKEKGDIPEGYSVSREKKERFSLILESASTNQTSMYLCASSLAGLEQYFGPGTRLTVT.

This clone was counted a few times. The V gene is TRBV5-1, the J gene TRBJ2-1, with TRBD1 matching 7 bases. Germline CDR1 SGHRS, CDR2 YFSETQ. Trimming at V came to 4 bases and at J to 15 bases, leaving 7 bases not matched to a gene. This CDR3 spans 11 amino acids. The CDR3 protein is CASSDDRVSFF. As DNA, the CDR3 is TGCGCCAGCAGCGACGACAGGGTCTCGTTCTTC.

The gene calls are TRBV18 and TRBJ2-3; D gene uncertain. CDR3 length equals 13 residues. Germline V gene sequence: CDR1 KGHSH, CDR2 LQKENI. Trimming took off 8 bases at V and 0 bases at J, with 9 bases between the two ends. CDR3 in DNA: TGTGCCAGCGAACTCAAAAGCACAGATACGCAGTATTTT. This gives the protein CASELKSTDTQYF. Combining the CDR3 with reference TRBV18 and TRBJ2-3 gives the whole variable domain NAGVMQNPRHLVRRRGQEARLRCSPMKGHSHVYWYRQLPEEGLKFMVYLQKENIIDESGMPKERFSAEFPKEGPSILRIQQVVRGDSAAYFCASELKSTDTQYFGPGTRLTVL.

The V gene is TRBV5-4, the J gene TRBJ2-1; 16 nucleotides agree with TRBD2. Unmatched junction bases numbered 4, after V lost 4 bases and J lost 9 bases. Germline assignment: CDR1 SGHNT and CDR2 YYREEE (reference sequence). The CDR3 extends over 15 amino acids. Here the CDR3 reads CASSAGTSGRAEQFF. The CDR3 DNA follows: TGTGCCAGCAGCGCCGGGACTAGCGGGAGGGCTGAGCAGTTCTTC. The full variable domain, its missing parts supplied by reference TRBV5-4 and TRBJ2-1, is ETGVTQSPTHLIKTRGQQVTLRCSSQSGHNTVSWYQQALGQGPQFIFQYYREEENGRGNFPPRFSGLQFPNYSSELNVNALELDDSALYLCASSAGTSGRAEQFFGPGTRLTVL.

This chain uses TRBV4-3 with TRBJ2-3; a possible D gene is TRBD1 (5 bases). The CDR3 runs 16 residues. Germline V gives CDR1 LGHNA, CDR2 YSLEER. V was cut by 2 bases and J by 2 bases, with 14 bases left in between. The CDR3 here is CASSQKGPGFTDTQYF. As DNA, the CDR3 is TGCGCCAGCAGCCAAAAGGGCCCAGGGTTCACAGATACGCAGTATTTT.

The V and J genes are TRBV20-1 and TRBJ2-7, with D hard to call. The germline V and J ends were trimmed by 0 bases and 2 bases, with 2 bases remaining between them. The CDR3 covers 11 residues. CDR1 and CDR2 (germline): DFQATT, SNEGSKA (reference sequence). The CDR3 is CSARDTYEQYF. CDR3 DNA: TGCAGTGCTAGAGATACCTACGAGCAGTACTTC.

CDR3 coding DNA: TGTGCCAGCAGTTACTCTCGGGGAGGAGACACTGAAGCTTTCTTT. Protein product: CASSYSRGGDTEAFF. V and J are TRBV6-6 and TRBJ1-1; the D is unclear. CDR1 MNHNY and CDR2 SVGAGI come from the germline V gene (reference sequence). The CDR3 sequence is 15 residues long. The V gene lost 0 bases and the J gene lost 3 bases, with 11 bases spanning the gap.

This clone was picked up one time. This sequence joins TRBV10-1 and TRBJ2-7; tentatively, D is TRBD1 (5 bases). Per the germline V gene, CDR1 is WNHNN and CDR2 is SYGVQD (reference sequence). This CDR3 comprises 16 residues. V was trimmed by 5 bases and J by 0 bases, leaving 17 bases between them. CDR3 sequence: CASSYIGAANSYEQYF. The CDR3 region has the DNA TGCGCCAGCAGTTATATTGGGGCAGCCAACTCCTACGAGCAGTACTTC.

In its sample, this clone was seen a few times. The genes are TRBV7-3 and TRBJ2-1; 13 bases agree with TRBD2. From germline, CDR1 is SGHTA and CDR2 FQGTGA. V lost 2 bases, J lost 0 bases, and 4 bases stayed unmatched. The CDR3 consists of 18 residues. CDR3 sequence reads: CASSLSRTSGSSYNEQFF. Written as DNA, the CDR3 is TGTGCCAGCAGCTTATCGCGGACTAGCGGGAGCTCCTACAATGAGCAGTTCTTC.

The chain has TRBV5-5 and TRBJ2-2; possible D gene TRBD2, 6 bases. Germline V gives CDR1 SGHKS, CDR2 YYEKEE (reference sequence). V was cut by 0 bases and J by 5 bases, with 14 bases left in between. CDR3 length equals 16 residues. The CDR3 loop is CASSLAAGLGTGELFF. In nucleotides, the CDR3 is TGTGCCAGCAGCTTGGCCGCGGGGCTGGGGACCGGGGAGCTGTTTTTT.

This chain joins TRBV5-1 and TRBJ2-5; 7 bases agree with TRBD1. The CDR3 spans 14 residues. CDR1 and CDR2 from the germline V gene are SGHRS and YFSETQ. V gave up 3 bases and J gave up 1 base; unmatched junction bases: 3. The CDR3 nucleotides read TGCGCCAGCAGCTATCGGGACAGCCAAGAGACCCAGTACTTC. Translated: CASSYRDSQETQYF.

In this sample, this clone turned up once. The CDR3 region has the DNA TGTGCCAGCACCTTCTTAGGACAGACGAGGCTCGGCACTGAAGCTTTCTTT. Its translation: CASTFLGQTRLGTEAFF. The V gene is TRBV5-6, the J gene TRBJ1-1; possibly TRBD1 for D (6 bases). V dropped 6 bases and J dropped 4 bases, with 25 bases sitting between them. In germline, CDR1 is SGHDT, CDR2 YYEEEE. The CDR3 consists of 17 residues.

V and J are TRBV5-4 and TRBJ1-4; TRBD1 is a possible D gene (5 bases). CDR1 and CDR2 from the germline V gene are SGHNT and YYREEE (reference sequence). This CDR3 spans 15 amino acids. Trimming stripped 3 bases from V and 6 bases from J, with 15 bases between. The CDR3, as DNA: TGTGCCAGCAGCTCCGACAGAGATTTCGATGAAAAACTGTTTTTT. It is translated as CASSSDRDFDEKLFF. Full variable domain (remainder filled in from reference TRBV5-4 and TRBJ1-4): ETGVTQSPTHLIKTRGQQVTLRCSSQSGHNTVSWYQQALGQGPQFIFQYYREEENGRGNFPPRFSGLQFPNYSSELNVNALELDDSALYLCASSSDRDFDEKLFFGSGTQLSVL.

This clone appeared a few times. The rearrangement joins TRBV5-1 to TRBJ2-3; tentative D call: TRBD1 (7 bases). Trimming took off 4 bases at V and 11 bases at J, with 23 bases between the two ends. In germline, CDR1 is SGHRS, CDR2 YFSETQ. CDR3 length: 15 residues. The CDR3 nucleotides are TGCGCCAGCAGCCACGGACAGGAGGGGGGCATTAAGCAGTATTTT. Protein sequence: CASSHGQEGGIKQYF.

Written as DNA, the CDR3 is TGCAGCGTTGAGGGACAGGCCTCCTACGAGCAGTACTTC. This gives the protein CSVEGQASYEQYF. This rearrangement joins TRBV29-1 to TRBJ2-7, with 8 bases lining up with TRBD1. The CDR3 has 13 amino acids. The ends lost 3 bases at V and 0 bases at J; junction bases unmatched: 1. Germline CDR1 reads SQVTM; CDR2 reads ANQGSEA.

The chain employs TRBV6-1 and TRBJ1-1; a weak D match, TRBD1 (6 bases). CDR3 length: 13 residues. In germline, CDR1 is MNHNS, CDR2 SASEGT. Trimming cost V 6 bases and J 0 bases, with 8 bases left between them. CDR3 DNA sequence: TGTGCCAGCAGGGGACAACTGAACACTGAAGCTTTCTTT. It encodes CASRGQLNTEAFF.

The rearrangement joins TRBV4-1 to TRBJ2-1, with 9 bases aligning to TRBD2. J lost 5 bases, V lost 4 bases, and 6 bases had no gene match. The V gene's germline CDR1 is MGHRA and CDR2 YSYEKL. This CDR3 is built from 15 residues. The chain's CDR3 is CASSRRLAENNEQFF. CDR3 DNA sequence: TGCGCCAGCAGCCGGAGACTAGCGGAGAACAATGAGCAGTTCTTC.

The CDR3 DNA sequence: TGTGCCAGCAGTTTAATCCCCGGGACAGGGAGTGGCTACACCTTC. It encodes CASSLIPGTGSGYTF. The chain is built from TRBV28 and TRBJ1-2, with 9 bases that match TRBD1. Unmatched junction bases numbered 8, after V lost 2 bases and J lost 7 bases. This CDR3 has 15 amino acids. From germline, CDR1 is MDHEN and CDR2 SYDVKM.

V and J are TRBV7-9 and TRBJ1-4; 9 nucleotides align to TRBD1. CDR3 length equals 17 residues. Germline V gene lookup returns CDR1 SEHNR and CDR2 FQNEAQ (reference sequence). V lost 0 bases, J lost 7 bases, and 9 bases stayed unmatched. The CDR3 DNA reads TGTGCCAGCAGCTTAGCTACAGGGGGCCCTTCAAGTGAAAAACTGTTTTTT. Its translation: CASSLATGGPSSEKLFF.

This clone has just one count. This chain links TRBV7-9 with TRBJ1-5; tentative D call: TRBD1 (5 bases). The CDR3 has 13 amino acids. CDR1 and CDR2 from the germline V gene are SEHNR and FQNEAQ (reference sequence). The V end was cut by 5 bases, the J end by 7 bases, with 12 bases between. CDR3 protein: CASSRDYGQPQHF. CDR3 DNA sequence: TGTGCCAGCAGCCGGGACTATGGGCAGCCCCAGCATTTT. Variable domain in full (rest from reference TRBV7-9 and TRBJ1-5): DTGVSQNPRHKITKRGQNVTFRCDPISEHNRLYWYRQTLGQGPEFLTYFQNEAQLEKSRLLSDRFSAERPKGSFSTLEIQRTEQGDSAMYLCASSRDYGQPQHFGDGTRLSIL.

This chain joins TRBV9 and TRBJ2-7, with 9 bases fitting TRBD1. The CDR3 runs 14 residues. The germline gives CDR1 SGDLS, CDR2 YYNGEE. V shed 4 bases, J shed 3 bases, and the junction held 5 bases outside the gene matches. The CDR3 bases are TGTGCCAGCAGCCTTGGACAGGGGAACTACGAGCAGTACTTC. It is translated as CASSLGQGNYEQYF.

The chain couples TRBV7-2 to TRBJ2-2; 13 bases fit TRBD2. The CDR3 runs 17 residues. The germline gives CDR1 SGHTA, CDR2 FQGNSA. Trimming cost V 6 bases and J 5 bases; bases outside gene matches: 9. The CDR3 DNA is TGTGCCAGCAGTTACCGACTAGCGGGGGGAGGGACCGGGGAGCTGTTTTTT. Protein product: CASSYRLAGGGTGELFF.

The chain joins TRBV4-2 to TRBJ1-5; 10 bases fit TRBD1. Per germline, CDR1 LGHNA and CDR2 YNFKEQ. Trimming took 1 base from V and 8 from J; bases not matched to a gene: 8. The CDR3 consists of 16 residues. This chain's CDR3 is CASSQVPGTGVKPQHF. CDR3 coding DNA: TGTGCCAGCAGCCAAGTTCCCGGGACAGGGGTTAAGCCCCAGCATTTT.

The chain recombines TRBV29-1 with TRBJ2-7; weak D call: TRBD1 (5 bases). The V gene's germline CDR1 is SQVTM and CDR2 ANQGSEA. Trimming stripped 4 bases from V and 2 bases from J, with 12 bases between. The CDR3 consists of 13 residues. CDR3 protein: CSVGGRGTYEQYF. CDR3 coding DNA: TGCAGCGTTGGCGGAAGGGGAACCTACGAGCAGTACTTC.